Listed below are T cell receptor beta chains from one sample, sequenced in a study of T cell changes during pregnancy in multiple sclerosis. Repertoires were generated with immunoSEQ multiplex PCR, while TCRdb's copy carries only in-frame clones and drops some. The table includes over 25,000 clones, 90% to 95% detected once. Source: CD8+ T cells from peripheral blood mononuclear cells, taken in the second trimester of pregnancy. The receptor source for this set is a female donor in good health, enrolled as a control in a pregnancy study. Each CDR3 is given with its conserved first and last residue. A D gene is named only where the DNA matches it firmly. Size is omitted from some rows. Given values are once, few, many or a class for expanded clones.

clone size: NA; V gene: TRBV9; D gene: NA; J gene: TRBJ1-4; CDR3 DNA: TGTGCCAGTAGCGTGGGGCGAGCGAGTGAAAAACTGTTTTTT; CDR3 protein: CASSVGRASEKLFF
clone size: NA; V gene: TRBV7-2; D gene: TRBD2; J gene: TRBJ2-2; CDR3 DNA: TGTGCCAGCAGCCCTAGACCCCGGGCGCGGGGGACCGGGGAGCTGTTTTTT; CDR3 protein: CASSPRPRARGTGELFF
clone size: once; V gene: TRBV5-4; D gene: TRBD2; J gene: TRBJ2-7; CDR3 DNA: TGTGCCAGCAGCTTGAGCCTAGCGGGCTACGAGCAGTACTTC; CDR3 protein: CASSLSLAGYEQYF
clone size: NA; V gene: TRBV15; D gene: NA; J gene: TRBJ1-4; CDR3 DNA: TGTGCCACCAGCAGTCTCCCGGGGGAGGAGGGTGAAAAACTGTTTTTT; CDR3 protein: CATSSLPGEEGEKLFF
clone size: NA; V gene: TRBV7-2; D gene: NA; J gene: TRBJ2-3; CDR3 DNA: TGTGCCAGCAGCTCTTCGACAGGCACAGATACGCAGTATTTT; CDR3 protein: CASSSSTGTDTQYF
clone size: NA; V gene: TRBV9; D gene: NA; J gene: TRBJ1-2; CDR3 DNA: TGTGCCAGCAGCCCAGTAGCGGGAGGTGGGGCTCACTATGGCTACACCTTC; CDR3 protein: CASSPVAGGGAHYGYTF
clone size: few; V gene: TRBV6-1; D gene: TRBD2; J gene: TRBJ2-5; CDR3 DNA: TGTGCCAGCAGTGGACTAGCGGGGGGGCAAGAGACCCAGTACTTC; CDR3 protein: CASSGLAGGQETQYF
clone size: NA; V gene: TRBV28; D gene: TRBD1; J gene: TRBJ1-1; CDR3 DNA: TGTGCCAGCAGCCCCGGGACAGAAGGTTTCTTT; CDR3 protein: CASSPGTEGFF
clone size: NA; V gene: TRBV7-6; D gene: NA; J gene: TRBJ2-1; CDR3 DNA: TGTGCCACCCGGGAGTCCGGTTCCAATGAGCAGTTCTTC; CDR3 protein: CATRESGSNEQFF
clone size: NA; V gene: TRBV5-1; D gene: NA; J gene: TRBJ2-1; CDR3 DNA: TGCGCCAGCAGCTTGGGGAGTTCCTCCTACAATGAGCAGTTCTTC; CDR3 protein: CASSLGSSSYNEQFF
clone size: once; V gene: TRBV21-1; D gene: NA; J gene: TRBJ2-7; CDR3 DNA: TGTGCCAGCAGCAAAGAGGAAAACAGCCCGGCTTTGGACGAGCAGTACTTC; CDR3 protein: CASSKEENSPALDEQYF
clone size: NA; V gene: TRBV4-3; D gene: NA; J gene: TRBJ2-1; CDR3 DNA: TGCGCCAGCAGCCAGATTAGCGGCGACAATGAGCAGTTCTTC; CDR3 protein: CASSQISGDNEQFF
clone size: NA; V gene: TRBV10-3; D gene: NA; J gene: TRBJ2-7; CDR3 DNA: TGTGCCATCAGTGTTGGAGGGCCCGACACGAATTACGAGCAGTACTTC; CDR3 protein: CAISVGGPDTNYEQYF
clone size: NA; V gene: TRBV19; D gene: NA; J gene: TRBJ1-5; CDR3 DNA: TGTGCCAGTACTCTAAATTCCCCGGGACTAAAGTATTGGAATCAGCCCCAGCATTTT; CDR3 protein: CASTLNSPGLKYWNQPQHF
clone size: NA; V gene: TRBV7-2; D gene: NA; J gene: TRBJ1-5; CDR3 DNA: TGTGCCAGCAGCTTAGATGTGTATAGCAATCAGCCCCAGCATTTT; CDR3 protein: CASSLDVYSNQPQHF
clone size: NA; V gene: TRBV29-1; D gene: NA; J gene: TRBJ1-1; CDR3 DNA: TGCAGCGTTTTCTCGAACACTGAAGCTTTCTTT; CDR3 protein: CSVFSNTEAFF
clone size: NA; V gene: TRBV4-2; D gene: NA; J gene: TRBJ1-3; CDR3 DNA: TGTGCCAGCGGCGGGGGAAACACCATATATTTT; CDR3 protein: CASGGGNTIYF
clone size: NA; V gene: TRBV9; D gene: NA; J gene: TRBJ1-2; CDR3 DNA: TGTGCCAGCAGCGTAGCTAGGGGGATCAACTATGGCTACACCTTC; CDR3 protein: CASSVARGINYGYTF
clone size: NA; V gene: TRBV15; D gene: TRBD1; J gene: TRBJ1-5; CDR3 DNA: TGTGCCACCAGCAGACGATCCGGGACAGGTTCTGTATATCGCAATCAGCCCCAGCATTTT; CDR3 protein: CATSRRSGTGSVYRNQPQHF
clone size: NA; V gene: TRBV10-3; D gene: TRBD1; J gene: TRBJ2-7; CDR3 DNA: TGTGCCATCAGTCTGGACAGGGGGCACGAGCAGTACTTC; CDR3 protein: CAISLDRGHEQYF